What follows describes a single TCR beta chain. These data originate in a study of blood T cell repertoires in COVID-19. V lost 4 bases and J 1 base, leaving 13 bases between the germline ends. Germline V gives CDR1 LNHDA, CDR2 SQIVND (reference sequence). The CDR3 covers 15 residues. Authors' data handling: Using reference gene primer amplification, nucleated cell counts were estimated. Assay used: immunoSEQ multiplex PCR; TCRdb lists only in-frame clones, some missing. D and trimming come from the DNA, and the V and J calls and clone size come from that table. The sample includes 70,000 or so clones, about 81% seen only once; the top ten take roughly a sixth.

This sequence was found in a human donor in a cohort sampled during active COVID-19. The V and J genes are TRBV19 and TRBJ1-1, with a possible D match to TRBD1 (6 bases). The sample comprised peripheral blood. CDR3 protein: CASSKTGAKNTEAFF. The CDR3 DNA reads TGTGCCAGTAGTAAGACAGGAGCGAAGAACACTGAAGCTTTCTTT.